The next 20 T cell receptor beta chains were all read from a single sample in a study of response to subunit inactivated influenza vaccine. TCRdb used MiXCR to reprocess the RT-PCR reads, holding one entry per CDR3 protein. The table lists about 530,000 distinct CDR3 sequences, 12% of them singletons, with 10% to 13% in the top ten. Specimen: PBMCs from blood, collected on the day of vaccination. Receptor source: a man in his fifties who received an inactivated influenza vaccine.

A remark on this clonotype: One end of the junction fails to match germline, which may point to a read error. J is TRBJ2-1 and V is TRBV20-1; D is unclear. This CDR3 is built from 11 residues. Germline values: CDR1 DFQATT, CDR2 SNEGSKA (reference sequence). The CDR3 DNA sequence: TGCAGTGCTAGAGATTTGACCTTCCAGCTCTTC. Translating it yields CSARDLTFQLF.

V gene TRBV2 combines with J gene TRBJ2-7; TRBD2 aligns across 15 bases. J lost 0 bases, V lost 4 bases, and 7 bases had no gene match. The CDR3 is made up of 18 amino acids. The germline gives CDR1 SNHLY, CDR2 FYNNEI. The CDR3 is CASSAGLAGGWVSYEQYF. CDR3 nucleotide sequence: TGTGCCAGCAGTGCAGGACTAGCGGGAGGGTGGGTCTCCTACGAGCAGTACTTC.

This clonotype was seen only a few times. The rearrangement joins TRBV28 to TRBJ2-1; 7 bases line up with TRBD1. Germline values: CDR1 MDHEN, CDR2 SYDVKM. V shed 6 bases and J 8 bases; nucleotides not matched to a gene: 7. The CDR3 is 13 amino acids. This chain's CDR3 is CASSPQGIDEQFF. CDR3 sequence (DNA): TGTGCCAGCAGCCCACAGGGGATCGATGAGCAGTTCTTC.

In its sample, this clonotype was seen many times. The chain combines TRBV7-8 with TRBJ2-3; 7 bases are a match to TRBD2. V shed 3 bases and J 11 bases; nucleotides not matched to a gene: 14. The CDR3 sequence is 15 residues long. Per the germline V gene, CDR1 is SGHVS and CDR2 is FQNEAQ. The CDR3, as DNA: TGTGCCAGCAGCTTCCCGGGACTACCGATTGAGATGCAGTATTTT. Translated: CASSFPGLPIEMQYF.

This clonotype appeared a few times. J is TRBJ1-1 and V is TRBV29-1; D is perhaps TRBD1 (5 bases). This CDR3 contains 14 residues. Germline V gene data show CDR1 as SQVTM and CDR2 as ANQGSEA. V was trimmed by 7 bases and J by 0 bases, leaving 15 bases between them. CDR3: CSGRGGQLNTEAFF. The CDR3 DNA reads TGCAGCGGAAGGGGCGGCCAGTTGAACACTGAAGCTTTCTTT. Based on the CDR3 plus reference TRBV29-1 and TRBJ1-1, the full variable domain is SAVISQKPSRDICQRGTSLTIQCQVDSQVTMMFWYRQQPGQSLTLIATANQGSEATYESGFVIDKFPISRPNLTFSTLTVSNMSPEDSSIYLCSGRGGQLNTEAFFGQGTRLTVV.

This sequence joins TRBV13 and TRBJ2-7, with TRBD1 matching over 10 bases. After removal of 5 bases from V and 6 bases from J, the junction contained 7 bases not matched to a gene. The CDR3 has 14 residues. Germline CDR1 and CDR2: PRHDT and FYEKMQ (reference sequence). The DNA for the CDR3 is TGTGCCAGCAGCCACCGGGACAGGGGTAGCGAGCAGTACTTC. It translates to CASSHRDRGSEQYF.

This clonotype was seen more than once but under ten times. The CDR3 here is CASSLALTETQYF. In nucleotides, the CDR3 is TGTGCCAGCAGCTTAGCACTAACGGAGACCCAGTACTTC. The V gene is TRBV7-8, the J gene TRBJ2-5, with D hard to call. The germline gives CDR1 SGHVS, CDR2 FQNEAQ. The CDR3 is 13 amino acids. Deletions cut 0 bases from V and 5 bases from J, with 7 bases between.

J is TRBJ2-6 and V is TRBV2; 10 positions agree with TRBD1. Germline CDR1 and CDR2: SNHLY and FYNNEI. The CDR3 consists of 18 residues. V shed 6 bases, J shed 0 bases, and the junction held 8 bases outside the gene matches. Written as DNA, the CDR3 is TGTGCCAGCAGGGGACAGGGGCCCTATAGCTCTGGGGCCAACGTCCTGACTTTC. Encoded protein: CASRGQGPYSSGANVLTF.

A few counts support this clonotype. V usage is TRBV28 and J usage is TRBJ2-7; 7 bases are shared with TRBD1. V was pared by 7 bases and J by 3 bases, with 9 bases of the junction left unmatched. Germline assignment: CDR1 MDHEN and CDR2 SYDVKM. The CDR3 is 14 residues long. For the CDR3, the DNA is TGTGCCAGCAAACCGGGACAGCAAGTCTACGAGCAGTACTTC. This encodes CASKPGQQVYEQYF.

This clonotype came up a few times. The CDR3 coding sequence is TGCAGCGTTGGGGGGGGAGAAGGAGGAACGCAGTATTTT. Translated, it gives CSVGGGEGGTQYF. The rearrangement uses TRBV29-1 and TRBJ2-3; 7 nucleotides match TRBD2. CDR3 length: 13 residues. CDR1 is SQVTM and CDR2 is ANQGSEA in the germline V gene. Trimming cost V 4 bases and J 9 bases; bases outside gene matches: 10.

This clonotype was counted only a few times. As DNA, the CDR3 is TGCAGTGTTCGGGCCCCATCGCGTGAGCAGTTCTTC. It codes for CSVRAPSREQFF. The chain is built from TRBV20-1 and TRBJ2-1; D remains unclear. This CDR3 contains 12 residues. Germline loops: CDR1 DFQATT, CDR2 SNEGSKA (reference sequence). Trimming took off 7 bases at V and 9 bases at J, with 16 bases between the two ends.

The chain is built from TRBV4-1 and TRBJ2-3, with 15 positions matching TRBD2. V shed 0 bases and J 4 bases; nucleotides not matched to a gene: 14. The CDR3 contains 21 residues. The V gene's germline CDR1 is MGHRA and CDR2 YSYEKL. The CDR3 nucleotides are TGCGCCAGCAGCCAAGACCCTGGACTAGCGGGGGGGCGTCTTCGGGCAGATACGCAGTATTTT. The encoded protein is CASSQDPGLAGGRLRADTQYF.

The V and J genes are TRBV12-3 or TRBV12-4 and TRBJ1-5; no clear D. The CDR3 is made up of 15 amino acids. V lost 5 bases to trimming and J lost 4 bases, with 15 bases between them. CDR3 loop: CASSPTGGPNQPQHF. The CDR3 coding sequence is TGTGCCAGCAGTCCGACGGGCGGACCTAATCAGCCCCAGCATTTT.

In this sample, this clonotype turned up a few times. The J gene is TRBJ1-6, the V gene TRBV7-9, with TRBD1 identical over 11 bases. Looked up from germline, CDR1 is SEHNR and CDR2 is FQNEAQ (reference sequence). This CDR3 is built from 16 residues. V shed 3 bases, J shed 7 bases, and the junction held 5 bases outside the gene matches. CDR3: CASSLRDRGFNSPLHF. CDR3 nucleotides: TGTGCCAGCAGCTTGCGGGACAGGGGGTTCAATTCACCCCTCCACTTT. The full variable domain, in which reference TRBV7-9 and TRBJ1-6 provide the parts outside the CDR3, is DTGVSQNPRHKITKRGQNVTFRCDPISEHNRLYWYRQTLGQGPEFLTYFQNEAQLEKSRLLSDRFSAERPKGSFSTLEIQRTEQGDSAMYLCASSLRDRGFNSPLHFGNGTRLTVT.

The chain couples TRBV7-9 to TRBJ2-1; the D gene is possibly TRBD1 (6 bases). Germline values: CDR1 SEHNR, CDR2 FQNEAQ (reference sequence). The CDR3 has 13 residues. Trimming left V 0 bases short and J 13 bases short, with 13 bases between. The CDR3 region has the DNA TGTGCCAGCAGCTTAGCGCTACTCGGGACACAGTTCTTC. The encoded protein is CASSLALLGTQFF.

This clonotype was picked up many times. This rearrangement joins TRBV18 to TRBJ2-3; no definite D call. The CDR3 covers 13 residues. The germline V gene has CDR1 KGHSH and CDR2 LQKENI. V was pared by 3 bases and J by 6 bases, with 10 bases between. The CDR3 reads CASSPRSWDTQYF. The DNA for the CDR3 is TGTGCCAGCTCACCGAGATCGTGGGATACGCAGTATTTT.

This chain connects TRBV5-6 to TRBJ2-1; tentatively, D is TRBD1 (5 bases). The CDR3 extends over 11 amino acids. V dropped 1 base and J dropped 14 bases, with 10 bases sitting between them. Germline CDR1 is SGHDT and CDR2 is YYEEEE. The CDR3 DNA reads TGTGCCAGCAGCTTGAGGACAATGGAGTTCTTC. Protein: CASSLRTMEFF. Together with reference TRBV5-6 and TRBJ2-1, the CDR3 gives the full variable domain: DAGVTQSPTHLIKTRGQQVTLRCSPKSGHDTVSWYQQALGQGPQFIFQYYEEEERQRGNFPDRFSGHQFPNYSSELNVNALLLGDSALYLCASSLRTMEFFGPGTRLTVL.

The chain has TRBV4-2 and TRBJ2-7; no reliable D call. The CDR3 is made up of 15 amino acids. Between the trimmed V and J ends, which lost 1 base and 0 bases, there was a span of 10 bases. In germline, CDR1 is LGHNA, CDR2 YNFKEQ. CDR3 nucleotides: TGTGCCAGCAGCCAAGGGTCAATCAGCTCCTACGAGCAGTACTTC. Amino acid sequence: CASSQGSISSYEQYF.

The sample holds many counts of this clonotype. The chain uses TRBV28 and TRBJ2-7; TRBD2 agrees at 8 bases. V dropped 11 bases and J dropped 2; count of bases not matched to a gene: 11. Germline CDR1 is MDHEN and CDR2 is SYDVKM. The CDR3 covers 14 residues. The CDR3, as DNA: TGTGCCGTTGCTTTAGCGGGGACGGCCTACGAGCAGTACTTC. Residues: CAVALAGTAYEQYF.

The sample holds a few counts of this clonotype. The genes are TRBV18 and TRBJ1-2; the D gene is possibly TRBD1 (6 bases). Germline V gives CDR1 KGHSH, CDR2 LQKENI. The CDR3 consists of 17 residues. With 7 bases removed from V and 0 bases from J, the gap between germline ends came to 21 bases. The CDR3 DNA reads TGTGCCAGCTTAGGGGGGTTTCTCGAAGATCCTAACTATGGCTACACCTTC. This encodes CASLGGFLEDPNYGYTF. Combining the CDR3 with reference TRBV18 and TRBJ1-2 gives the whole variable domain NAGVMQNPRHLVRRRGQEARLRCSPMKGHSHVYWYRQLPEEGLKFMVYLQKENIIDESGMPKERFSAEFPKEGPSILRIQQVVRGDSAAYFCASLGGFLEDPNYGYTFGSGTRLTVV.